What follows are 14 T cell receptor beta chains derived from one specimen sequenced in a study of cytomegalovirus exposure and HLA in healthy donors (dated by TCRdb to the late 2010s). Libraries were built with the immunoSEQ multiplex PCR assay. For the multiplex PCR, a mixture combining 60 forward primers for TCR Vbeta segments and 13 reverse primers for TCR Jbeta segments was used. TCRdb re-hosts the immuneACCESS table, in-frame sequences only. Its copies lack some clones; in the studies checked, an unresolved V gene accounts for under half of them, and the cause for the rest is not known. Recorded for this sample are some 110,000 clones; more than 75% of them occurred a single time. The ten largest clones add up to roughly an eighth of the sample. The sample taken for sequencing was PBMCs. These receptors came from a woman aged 60-75 years in good health and CMV-seropositive.

The V and J genes are TRBV19 and TRBJ2-7; TRBD2 agrees at 8 bases. Per the germline V gene, CDR1 is LNHDA and CDR2 is SQIVND (reference sequence). CDR3 length equals 16 residues. With 5 bases clipped from V and 2 bases from J, the junction kept 11 bases outside the gene matches. For the CDR3, the DNA is TGTGCCAGTAGTGGTCAAAGCGGGAGCATGACCTACGAGCAGTACTTC. Its translation is CASSGQSGSMTYEQYF.

This clone was seen a single time. This chain links TRBV7-2 with TRBJ1-3; the D gene is possibly TRBD1 (5 bases). The CDR3 has 15 residues. With 6 bases removed from V and 4 bases from J, the gap between germline ends came to 16 bases. Germline CDR1 reads SGHTA; CDR2 reads FQGNSA. CDR3 region: CASSSLGVGGNTIYF. CDR3 coding DNA: TGTGCCAGCAGTTCCTTAGGGGTGGGGGGAAACACCATATATTTT.

The chain employs TRBV9 and TRBJ2-4, with 8 bases lining up with TRBD2. From germline, CDR1 is SGDLS and CDR2 YYNGEE. The CDR3 runs 13 residues. The V and J ends lost 9 bases and 7 bases, in that order; junction bases with no gene match: 9. As DNA, the CDR3 is TGTGCCACCCGGGAGGGGTCTTATAACATTCAGTACTTC. It yields the protein CATREGSYNIQYF. The full variable domain, with the rest looked up from reference TRBV9 and TRBJ2-4, is DSGVTQTPKHLITATGQRVTLRCSPRSGDLSVYWYQQSLDQGLQFLIQYYNGEERAKGNILERFSAQQFPDLHSELNLSSLELGDSALYFCATREGSYNIQYFGAGTRLSVL.

The V gene is TRBV5-1, the J gene TRBJ2-2, with D possibly matching TRBD1 (7 bases). The CDR3 extends over 15 amino acids. The germline V and J ends were trimmed by 1 base and 1 base, with 8 bases remaining between them. Germline V gene sequence: CDR1 SGHRS, CDR2 YFSETQ. Written as DNA, the CDR3 is TGCGCCAGCAGCTTGCAGGGGGGGAACACCGGGGAGCTGTTTTTT. Amino acids: CASSLQGGNTGELFF.

CDR3 residues: CAISELDTNQPQHF. The CDR3 region has the DNA TGTGCCATCAGTGAATTGGACACCAATCAGCCCCAGCATTTT. The J gene is TRBJ1-5, the V gene TRBV10-3; a possible D gene is TRBD1 (5 bases). CDR3 size: 14 residues. The germline gives CDR1 ENHRY, CDR2 SYGVKD. V was trimmed by 3 bases and J by 3 bases, leaving 9 bases between them.

The V and J genes are TRBV18 and TRBJ1-1; D uncertain. Trimming took off 2 bases at V and 5 bases at J, with 12 bases between the two ends. This CDR3 spans 14 amino acids. The V gene's germline CDR1 is KGHSH and CDR2 LQKENI. The CDR3 reads CASSPVTEFTEAFF. DNA of the CDR3: TGTGCCAGCTCACCAGTAACAGAATTTACTGAAGCTTTCTTT.

This clone was picked up one time. The chain links TRBV6-5 to TRBJ1-2; 10 nucleotides line up with TRBD1. After removal of 7 bases from V and 4 bases from J, the junction contained 6 bases not matched to a gene. The germline gives CDR1 MNHEY, CDR2 SVGAGI. The CDR3 loop spans 14 amino acids. The CDR3 DNA reads TGTGCCAGCAATGACAGGGGGCCGCCCTATGGCTACACCTTC. This codes for CASNDRGPPYGYTF.

The V and J genes are TRBV11-2 and TRBJ2-3; D is possibly TRBD2 (5 bases). Germline CDR1 SGHAT, CDR2 FQNNGV. V was clipped by 4 bases and J by 0 bases, with 11 bases between them. The CDR3 is 15 amino acids. CDR3 nucleotides: TGTGCCAGCAGCTGGCGGGCCGCTAGCACAGATACGCAGTATTTT. Translation gives CASSWRAASTDTQYF.

The J gene is TRBJ2-5, the V gene TRBV4-3, with 11 bases matching TRBD2. The CDR3 is 16 amino acids. After removal of 4 bases from V and 4 bases from J, the junction contained 8 bases not matched to a gene. Per the germline V gene, CDR1 is LGHNA and CDR2 is YSLEER. CDR3 nucleotides: TGCGCCAGCAGCCGAGTCCTTAGCGGGAGGGGAGAGACCCAGTACTTC. It specifies CASSRVLSGRGETQYF.

V gene TRBV18 combines with J gene TRBJ2-3; 7 bases map to TRBD1. This CDR3 has 16 residues. Germline CDR1 reads KGHSH; CDR2 reads LQKENI. The V gene end was trimmed by 4 bases and the J gene end by 0 bases; junction bases not matched to a gene: 7. The CDR3 reads CASSLQGQQSTDTQYF. The CDR3 DNA is TGTGCCAGCTCACTGCAGGGACAGCAAAGCACAGATACGCAGTATTTT.

This rearrangement joins TRBV7-9 to TRBJ2-7; the match to TRBD1 covers 11 bases. V was pared by 3 bases and J by 3 bases, with 4 bases of the junction left unmatched. The CDR3 length is 15 residues. Germline loops: CDR1 SEHNR, CDR2 FQNEAQ (reference sequence). The CDR3: CASSFPGTGGYEQYF. In DNA form, the CDR3 reads TGTGCCAGCAGCTTCCCCGGGACAGGGGGCTACGAGCAGTACTTC. The complete variable domain, with remaining parts taken from reference TRBV7-9 and TRBJ2-7, reads DTGVSQNPRHKITKRGQNVTFRCDPISEHNRLYWYRQTLGQGPEFLTYFQNEAQLEKSRLLSDRFSAERPKGSFSTLEIQRTEQGDSAMYLCASSFPGTGGYEQYFGPGTRLTVT.

The chain has TRBV29-1 and TRBJ2-1, with D possibly TRBD2 on 6 matching bases. V was trimmed by 5 bases and J by 5 bases, leaving 16 bases between them. There are 14 residues in the CDR3. Per the germline V gene, CDR1 is SQVTM and CDR2 is ANQGSEA. The CDR3 loop reads CSVLLVGTDNEQFF. In nucleotides, the CDR3 is TGCAGCGTTTTACTAGTTGGGACTGACAATGAGCAGTTCTTC.

As to this clone: At one end, the junction sequence differs from germline, possibly due to a read error. V gene TRBV30 combines with J gene TRBJ1-2; 9 nucleotides match TRBD1. The CDR3 has 12 residues. Looked up from germline, CDR1 is GTSNPN and CDR2 is SVGIG (reference sequence). Here the CDR3 reads CAWSKTGGVFSF. DNA for the CDR3: TGTGCCTGGAGTAAGACAGGGGGGGTATTCTCCTTC. The whole variable domain, filled in from reference TRBV30 and TRBJ1-2, reads SQTIHQWPATLVQPVGSPLSLECTVEGTSNPNLYWYRQAAGRGLQLLFYSVGIGQISSEVPQNLSASRPQDRQFILSSKKLLLSDSGFYLCAWSKTGGVFSFGSGTRLTVV.

This chain links TRBV7-9 with TRBJ1-1, with 8 bases fitting TRBD1. This CDR3 spans 18 amino acids. V trimming: 1 base; J trimming: 5 bases; junction bases outside the gene matches: 15. The V gene's germline CDR1 is SEHNR and CDR2 FQNEAQ (reference sequence). The CDR3 is CASSLVRSQGAQRTEAFF. Here the CDR3 DNA reads TGTGCCAGCAGCTTAGTAAGGAGTCAGGGGGCGCAGAGGACTGAAGCTTTCTTT. Full variable domain (missing parts from reference TRBV7-9 and TRBJ1-1): DTGVSQNPRHKITKRGQNVTFRCDPISEHNRLYWYRQTLGQGPEFLTYFQNEAQLEKSRLLSDRFSAERPKGSFSTLEIQRTEQGDSAMYLCASSLVRSQGAQRTEAFFGQGTRLTVV.